This T cell receptor (beta chain) is from a study of TIL therapy for anti-PD-1-resistant metastatic lung cancer listed by TCRdb under 2021. For the study in its entirety: A median age of 54 years (range about 35-85) and a median tumor PD-L1 proportion score of about 5.4% were recorded among enrolled patients. Most of the cohort had lung adenocarcinoma, a few tumors were EGFR-mutant and two were ALK-rearranged, and half of the patients were current or former smokers. Across the cohort, whole-exome sequencing showed a median non-synonymous tumor mutation burden of approximately 1.5 mutations per megabase. T cell receptor beta sequencing of tumor and peripheral blood served to follow clonotypes across the tumor, the expanded TIL product, and serial blood samples. Results the study describes overall, beyond this receptor: The study protocol defined all tumor marker inferences as exploratory. The cohort was highly selected, including more treatment-naive, never-smoker and oncogene-addicted patients than is typical, which limits generalizability. Higher clonality and lower diversity were observed in expanded TIL cultures than in baseline intratumoral T cells (median clonality around 5.9% vs 31%, p < 0.0001). Clonal turnover during TIL culture was high, and many clones enriched in the product were not detected in the baseline tumor, suggesting clonal contraction rather than faithful expansion.

The immunoSEQ v3 hsTCRB kit was used to amplify TCR beta CDR3 regions from genomic DNA through bias-controlled multiplex PCR. An Illumina NextSeq 500 was used to sequence the TCR libraries, reaching approximately 2 million read pairs at survey level or about 4.5-6 million at deep level. The authors' analysis ran thus. V, D and J genes were assigned, non-productive sequences were removed, and clonality was reported by immunoSEQ Analyzer software. To compare repertoires between infused TIL and blood, productive Simpson clonality was used along with the Morisita overlap index of productive TRB rearrangements. TCRdb took over this immuneACCESS table, retaining in-frame rearrangements with V and J assigned. Such tables are incomplete; in checked studies, under half of the missing clones stem from an unresolved V gene, and the remainder is unexplained. V and J calls and clone size come straight from that table; D and trimming were deduced from the DNA. Here the sample has 50,000 or so clones; 55% to 75% occur a single time. Approximately 5.6% of the sample is in the top ten clones.

The label giving this sample's time point can be read as: pre-treatment sample, taken before nivolumab and TIL therapy. Excised metastases, mostly pleural nodules or supraclavicular lymph nodes, were used as baseline tumor samples and were taken from the same resection from which TIL were grown. Tumors were harvested prior to any PD-1/PD-L1 blockade, after which nivolumab was administered to patients, and lymphodepletion, expanded TIL infusion and IL-2 were given to patients who progressed. Adults with stage 4 NSCLC were enrolled from late 2017 to January 2020 in a dual-center phase I trial. The samples were obtained from a phase I trial that was single-arm and open-label and tested tumor-infiltrating lymphocyte therapy combined with nivolumab in advanced non-small cell lung cancer. Portions of each resected tumor were snap-frozen in liquid nitrogen and were stored at -80 degrees C. Tumor regions of interest were chosen on H&E sections by laser-capture macrodissection, pulverized into about 15 mg aliquots, and extracted with Qiagen Allprep kits.

The CDR3 has 12 amino acids, counting the end cysteine and phenylalanine. Only CDR3 DNA is held: 36 bases, read in frame from base 1. V and J lose 11 bases and 9 bases, and a span of 17 bases separates them. CDR1 and CDR2 were assigned from the germline V gene as SNHLY and FYNNEI. In its sample, this clone was seen once. No antigen is known for it. One base away there is no much larger clone; base qualities are not given. Sequencing used tumor tissue, obtained at baseline. This clonotype was obtained from a person between 25 and 80 years old with non-small cell lung cancer. The sequence links TRBV2 to TRBJ2-1; TRBD1 might be the D gene, on 6 matching bases. The nucleotide sequence reads TGTGCCGGCAACCAGGGGCTGGGTGAGCAGTTCTTC. This gives the protein CAGNQGLGEQFF. The variable domain in full, with residues beyond the CDR3 obtained from the reference TRBV2 and TRBJ2-1 genes, is EPEVTQTPSHQVTQMGQEVILRCVPISNHLYFYWYRQILGQKVEFLVSFYNNEISEKSEIFDDQFSVERPDGSNFTLKIRSTKLEDSAMYFCAGNQGLGEQFFGPGTRLTVL.